This T cell receptor (beta chain) is drawn from a study of T-cell reconstitution after alpha-beta-depleted transplantation in children. The TCRbeta library was prepared with unique molecular identifiers. From the PCR reads, TCRdb called clonotypes with MiXCR, one entry per CDR3 protein. The sample yields 210,000 or so distinct CDR3 sequences, approximately 9.5% seen once. A few counts support this clonotype. Sequenced material: PBMCs from the stem cell graft donor, taken from the stem cell graft. The TCR originated in a human donor who donated a stem cell graft to a child with acute lymphoblastic leukemia.

The CDR3 reads CSARVPGGRGGTEAFF. CDR3 nucleotide sequence: TGCAGTGCTAGAGTCCCAGGCGGAAGGGGGGGCACTGAAGCTTTCTTT. The rearrangement joins TRBV20-1 to TRBJ1-1; D is possibly TRBD1 (6 bases). This CDR3 contains 16 residues. Germline lookup yields CDR1 DFQATT and CDR2 SNEGSKA (reference sequence). Trimming shortened V by 1 base and J by 4 bases, and 19 bases separated the two germline ends.